This T cell receptor beta chain appears in the sequencing data of a study of T cells in Graves' hyperthyroidism and ophthalmopathy. Amplification of TCR beta CDR3 regions was performed using RNA transcripts as template. HTBI primers drove first-round RT-PCR of the TCR CDR3. MiXCR was run by TCRdb on the multiplex PCR reads, yielding one entry per CDR3 protein. This table has about 560,000 distinct CDR3 sequences, over 15% appearing once. Notes on the study in general: A 13 V-J model separated ophthalmopathy from stable hyperthyroidism. Within blood appeared most thyroid clonotypes that had expanded above 0.001.

The hyperthyroidism patients had all been newly diagnosed, and their disease duration was under 2 months. Their ages ranged from 18 to 65 years. More than 9.5 ml fresh peripheral blood yielded the PBMCs. V gave up 1 base and J gave up 4 bases, with 10 bases separating them. Germline CDR1 is MNHNS and CDR2 is SASEGT. The CDR3 is made up of 15 amino acids. This clonotype was observed a handful of times. The antigen remains unidentified. The sequenced material came from blood. This chain connects TRBV6-1 to TRBJ1-4, with a tentative D call TRBD1 (6 bases). The TCR originated in a woman younger than 30 with Graves' hyperthyroidism. The CDR3 loop is CASSEEIGGNEKLFF. CDR3 nucleotide sequence: TGTGCCAGCAGTGAAGAGATAGGGGGTAATGAAAAACTGTTTTTT.